Listed here is a single T cell receptor beta chain. Its antigen remains unidentified. This sample stems from a study of T cell responses to AZD1222 COVID-19 vaccine. Study observations and caveats: In all cases, repertoires were sampled only after the peak T cell response. Among AZD1222 vaccinees, only 6 or 7 were seropositive at baseline. White British ancestry dominated among donors, who included more females, and clonal diversity was possibly underestimated.

J gave up 6 bases and V 6 bases, and 6 bases lay outside the gene matches. Germline CDR1 reads GTSNPN; CDR2 reads SVGIG (reference sequence). The CDR3 spans 12 residues. Libraries were prepared by immunoSEQ multiplex PCR; TCRdb keeps only in-frame clonotypes and omits some of them. The sample lists 120,000 to 150,000 clones; 90% were seen once. Sequenced here: peripheral blood, sampled on day 0 of AZD1222 vaccination. This chain links TRBV30 with TRBJ1-2; the match to TRBD1 covers 8 bases. This clonotype originated in an adult in good health. The CDR3 region is CACPTGGDGYTF. Written as DNA, the CDR3 is TGTGCCTGCCCTACAGGGGGGGATGGCTACACCTTC.